One and the same sample provided the 2 T cell receptor beta chains below, sequenced in a study of T-cell reconstitution after alpha-beta-depleted transplantation in children. This sample's TCRbeta library carried unique molecular identifier barcodes. TCRdb independently ran MiXCR on the PCR reads; one entry per CDR3 protein. The sample consists of about 72,000 distinct CDR3 sequences, about 7% of them appearing once. Sample: PBMCs from the stem cell graft donor, taken from the stem cell graft. These receptors were collected from a human donor who donated a stem cell graft to a child with acute lymphoblastic leukemia.

At least ten counts were recorded for this clonotype. The chain joins TRBV20-1 to TRBJ1-5; 7 positions agree with TRBD1. From germline, CDR1 is DFQATT and CDR2 SNEGSKA (reference sequence). The CDR3 runs 14 residues. V gave up 5 bases and J gave up 1 base; unmatched junction bases: 5. CDR3 region: CSAADRRSNQPQHF. The CDR3 DNA follows: TGCAGTGCTGCGGACAGGCGGAGCAATCAGCCCCAGCATTTT.

This clonotype has at least ten counts. This chain joins TRBV7-9 and TRBJ1-6; no firm D call. The CDR3 totals 14 residues. The germline V gene encodes CDR1 SEHNR and CDR2 FQNEAQ (reference sequence). The V and J ends lost 4 bases and 10 bases respectively, with 14 bases between them. The CDR3 loop is CASSSGIAGSPLHF. CDR3 DNA: TGTGCCAGCAGCTCCGGGATAGCGGGATCACCCCTCCACTTT.